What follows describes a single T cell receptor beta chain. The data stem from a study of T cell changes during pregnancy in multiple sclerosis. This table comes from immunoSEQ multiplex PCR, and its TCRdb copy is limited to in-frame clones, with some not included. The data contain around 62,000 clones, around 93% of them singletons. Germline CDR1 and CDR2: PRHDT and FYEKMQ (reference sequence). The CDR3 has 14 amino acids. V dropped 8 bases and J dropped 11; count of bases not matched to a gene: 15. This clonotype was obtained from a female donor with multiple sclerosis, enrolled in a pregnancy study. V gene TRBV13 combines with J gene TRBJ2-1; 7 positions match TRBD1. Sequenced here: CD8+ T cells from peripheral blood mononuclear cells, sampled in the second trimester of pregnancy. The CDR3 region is CASLDRVQDPQQFF. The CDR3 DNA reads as TGTGCCAGCCTAGACAGGGTACAGGACCCCCAGCAGTTCTTC.